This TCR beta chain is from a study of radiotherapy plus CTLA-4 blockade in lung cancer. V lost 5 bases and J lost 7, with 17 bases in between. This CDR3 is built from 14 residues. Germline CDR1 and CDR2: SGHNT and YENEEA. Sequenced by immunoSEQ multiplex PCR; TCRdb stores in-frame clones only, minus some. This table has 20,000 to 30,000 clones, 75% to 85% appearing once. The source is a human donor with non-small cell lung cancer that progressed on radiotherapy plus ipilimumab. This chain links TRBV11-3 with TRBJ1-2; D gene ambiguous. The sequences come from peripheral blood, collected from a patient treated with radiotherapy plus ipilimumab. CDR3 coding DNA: TGTGCCAGCAGCACCCCTCCCCACAGCTCTGGCTACACCTTC. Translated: CASSTPPHSSGYTF.